This entry is about one TCR beta chain. The antigen is undetermined. This may come from a read error, since a much larger clone is one base off. The sample comes from a study of molecular identifiers for immune sequencing clone quantification. Findings and caveats of the study: Detecting spiked Jurkat TCR RNA from one cell among about a million naive cells was reportedly possible.

The CDR3 sequence is 14 residues long. The V gene lost 5 bases and the J gene lost 2 bases, with 13 bases spanning the gap. The germline CDR1 and CDR2 sequences are SEHNR and FQNEAQ (reference sequence). TCRdb itself ran the PCR reads through MiXCR, one entry per CDR3 protein. The data show 550,000 to 750,000 distinct CDR3 sequences, with less than 20% seen just once and roughly 0.85% held by the top ten. The TCR sequence derives from a human donor in good health. Some libraries in this study had Jurkat cell RNA spiked in. This sequence joins TRBV7-9 and TRBJ2-7, with D hard to call. Sequenced: naive CD8+ T cells from blood, with Jurkat cell RNA spiked in. Subset of the sample: FACS-sorted CD8+CD4-CCR7+CD45RA+ naive T cells. The CDR3 loop reads CASSPSLGPYEQYF. CDR3 in DNA: TGTGCCAGCAGCCCCAGCCTAGGGCCCTACGAGCAGTACTTC.